The rows below give T cell receptor beta chains drawn from one sample of a study of cytomegalovirus exposure and HLA in healthy donors. Profiled with immunoSEQ multiplex PCR; TCRdb holds only in-frame clones, not every one. The data hold under 60,000 clones, with about 80% observed a single time. The specimen was PBMCs. The receptor source for this set is a woman aged 40-49 years in good health and CMV-seropositive. The CDR3 runs from the conserved cysteine through the conserved F or W. D genes are given only for firm matches. Size is stated for part of the rows, as once, few or many counts, or as a class when the clone is expanded.

j_gene | v_gene | d_gene | abundance | CDR3aa | CDR3nt
TRBJ1-2 | TRBV15 | NA | NA | CATSREAAYGYTF | TGTGCCACCAGCAGAGAGGCTGCCTATGGCTACACCTTC
TRBJ1-1 | TRBV7-3 | NA | NA | CASTDTEAFF | TGTGCCAGCACTGACACTGAAGCTTTCTTT
TRBJ1-4 | TRBV6-5 | NA | NA | CAGGQSHNEKLFF | TGTGCCGGTGGACAGTCTCACAATGAAAAACTGTTTTTT
TRBJ2-1 | TRBV18 | NA | NA | CASSPLQGSGSSYNEQFF | TGTGCCAGCTCACCACTGCAGGGGTCGGGGAGCTCCTACAATGAGCAGTTCTTC
TRBJ2-7 | TRBV11-2 | NA | NA | CASSLAFRGPYEQYF | TGTGCCAGCAGCTTAGCCTTCAGGGGCCCCTACGAGCAGTACTTC
TRBJ1-1 | TRBV7-2 | TRBD1 | once | CASSFRDRGLVEAFF | TGTGCCAGCAGCTTCCGGGACAGGGGGCTGGTTGAAGCTTTCTTT
TRBJ1-1 | TRBV5-5 | NA | NA | CASSLVTGGPNTEAFF | TGTGCCAGCAGCTTGGTTACGGGGGGCCCAAACACTGAAGCTTTCTTT
TRBJ2-3 | TRBV6-1 | TRBD1 | NA | CASSGRSGTGTDTQYF | TGTGCCAGCAGTGGGCGGTCCGGGACAGGCACAGATACGCAGTATTTT
TRBJ2-7 | TRBV29-1 | TRBD2 | NA | CSVTSGRLSEQYF | TGCAGCGTTACTAGCGGAAGGCTCTCCGAGCAGTACTTC
TRBJ1-6 | TRBV5-4 | NA | NA | CASSLAGYETLHF | TGTGCCAGCAGCTTGGCCGGGTACGAGACCCTCCACTTT
TRBJ2-5 | TRBV5-1 | NA | NA | CASSLDRAETQYF | TGCGCCAGCAGCTTGGACAGGGCAGAGACCCAGTACTTC
TRBJ2-2 | TRBV6-5 | TRBD2 | few | CASSKGLVGTGELFF | TGTGCCAGCAGTAAGGGACTAGTGGGGACCGGGGAGCTGTTTTTT
TRBJ2-2 | TRBV5-1 | NA | NA | CASSPHRNTAGELFF | TGCGCCAGCAGCCCGCACAGGAATACGGCCGGGGAGCTGTTTTTT
TRBJ1-1 | TRBV4-3 | TRBD1 | NA | CASSRIPGTDKAFF | TGCGCCAGCAGCCGAATCCCAGGGACAGATAAAGCTTTCTTT
TRBJ2-1 | TRBV20-1 | NA | NA | CSAQLVGEQFF | TGCAGTGCTCAGCTAGTCGGTGAGCAGTTCTTC
TRBJ2-5 | TRBV5-1 | TRBD2 | NA | CASTRLAGGQETQYF | TGCGCCAGCACCCGGCTGGCCGGGGGGCAAGAGACCCAGTACTTC
TRBJ1-2 | TRBV19 | TRBD1 | NA | CASTMTGNYGYTF | TGTGCCAGTACAATGACAGGGAACTATGGCTACACCTTC
TRBJ1-6 | TRBV6-5 | NA | few | CASSYSIRGSSPLHF | TGTGCCAGCAGTTACTCGATAAGGGGCAGTTCACCCCTCCACTTT
TRBJ1-2 | TRBV28 | NA | NA | CASSLVYYGYTF | TGTGCCAGCAGTCTAGTATACTATGGCTACACCTTC
TRBJ1-5 | TRBV29-1 | NA | once | CSVESGGYSNQPQHF | TGCAGCGTTGAATCGGGGGGGTATAGCAATCAGCCCCAGCATTTT
TRBJ1-4 | TRBV30 | TRBD1 | NA | CAWSESGQRNEKLFF | TGTGCCTGGAGTGAGTCGGGACAGCGTAATGAAAAACTGTTTTTT
TRBJ1-5 | TRBV7-9 | TRBD1 | NA | CASSANPGQGDQPQHF | TGTGCCAGCAGCGCTAACCCGGGACAGGGGGATCAGCCCCAGCATTTT
TRBJ2-3 | TRBV7-2 | NA | NA | CASSAPDRRTDTQYF | TGTGCCAGCAGCGCGCCGGACAGACGCACAGATACGCAGTATTTT
TRBJ1-1 | TRBV6-5 | TRBD1 | NA | CASSRGQGSTEAFF | TGTGCCAGCAGTAGAGGACAGGGAAGCACTGAAGCTTTCTTT
TRBJ1-1 | TRBV5-1 | TRBD1 | NA | CASRQGSTEAFF | TGCGCCAGCAGACAGGGGAGCACTGAAGCTTTCTTT
TRBJ1-5 | TRBV2 | NA | NA | CASRQGFNQPQHF | TGTGCCAGCAGGCAGGGATTCAATCAGCCCCAGCATTTT
TRBJ2-5 | TRBV14 | NA | NA | CASSQGQGGWDETQYF | TGTGCCAGCAGCCAAGGCCAAGGGGGATGGGATGAGACCCAGTACTTC
TRBJ1-2 | TRBV29-1 | NA | NA | CSGSRRLLTF | TGCAGCGGCTCGCGGAGGTTATTAACCTTC
TRBJ2-7 | TRBV11-2 | NA | NA | CASSRTGPYEQYF | TGTGCCAGCAGCCGTACAGGTCCCTACGAGCAGTACTTC
TRBJ1-2 | TRBV10-1 | NA | NA | CASTTGSCHLF | TGCGCCAGCACAACAGGGTCGTGTCATCTCTTC
TRBJ1-5 | TRBV30 | NA | NA | CAWSVQRDQPQHF | TGTGCCTGGAGTGTACAGAGGGATCAGCCCCAGCATTTT
TRBJ1-1 | TRBV5-4 | TRBD1 | NA | CASSRMDRDAEAFF | TGTGCCAGCAGCCGAATGGACAGGGACGCTGAAGCTTTCTTT
TRBJ1-1 | TRBV9 | NA | NA | CASSVSDKKSTEAFF | TGTGCCAGCAGCGTATCGGACAAGAAGAGCACTGAAGCTTTCTTT
TRBJ2-6 | TRBV9 | NA | NA | CASASRGTDYSGANVLTF | TGTGCCAGCGCCTCCCGCGGGACGGATTACTCTGGGGCCAACGTCCTGACTTTC
TRBJ1-1 | TRBV12-5 | NA | NA | CASGLVAGARRIGSEAFF | TGTGCTAGTGGTTTGGTGGCAGGGGCCAGGAGGATCGGGTCTGAAGCTTTCTTT
TRBJ1-2 | TRBV4-1 | TRBD1 | NA | CASSQSDRARYGYTF | TGCGCCAGCAGCCAATCAGACAGGGCCCGCTATGGCTACACCTTC
TRBJ1-4 | TRBV6-5 | NA | few | CASSGQGDLEKLFF | TGTGCCAGCAGTGGGCAAGGTGACCTTGAAAAACTGTTTTTT
TRBJ1-6 | TRBV19 | NA | NA | CASSIGSHLSSYNSPLHF | TGTGCCAGTAGTATAGGTAGCCATCTAAGCTCCTATAATTCACCCCTCCACTTT
TRBJ2-7 | TRBV29-1 | NA | NA | CSVAGSPTYEQYF | TGCAGCGTTGCAGGGTCCCCGACGTACGAGCAGTACTTC
TRBJ1-1 | TRBV14 | NA | NA | CASSQGTDTEAFF | TGTGCCAGCAGCCAGGGCACAGACACTGAAGCTTTCTTT
TRBJ1-6 | TRBV19 | TRBD1 | few | CASSIPPSGTGWSPLHF | TGTGCCAGTAGTATACCACCTAGTGGGACAGGGTGGTCACCCCTCCACTTT
TRBJ1-2 | TRBV30 | TRBD1 | NA | CAWEYTGVANYGYTF | TGTGCCTGGGAGTATACAGGGGTAGCTAACTATGGCTACACCTTC
TRBJ2-1 | TRBV7-9 | TRBD1 | NA | CASSLIAGGDNEQFF | TGTGCCAGCAGCTTAATTGCAGGGGGAGACAATGAGCAGTTCTTC
TRBJ1-6 | TRBV4-1 | NA | NA | CASSQVEGQEAHF | TGCGCCAGCAGCCAAGTTGAAGGGCAGGAGGCCCACTTT
TRBJ1-6 | TRBV11-2 | TRBD1 | few | CASSPGWDRTNNSPLHF | TGTGCCAGCAGCCCAGGTTGGGACAGGACAAATAATTCACCCCTCCACTTT
TRBJ2-7 | TRBV6-5 | NA | NA | CASSLGNSWGVGEQYF | TGTGCCAGCAGTTTGGGGAACAGTTGGGGGGTTGGCGAGCAGTACTTC
TRBJ2-7 | TRBV11-2 | TRBD1 | few | CASSTGQSSSYEQYF | TGTGCCAGCAGCACGGGACAGTCGAGCTCCTACGAGCAGTACTTC
TRBJ1-1 | TRBV4-1 | NA | NA | CASVGALPEAFF | TGCGCCAGTGTTGGGGCATTACCTGAAGCTTTCTTT
TRBJ2-2 | TRBV28 | TRBD1 | NA | CASSLIQGAGELFF | TGTGCCAGCAGTTTAATACAGGGGGCCGGGGAGCTGTTTTTT
TRBJ1-2 | TRBV5-6 | NA | NA | CASSFSPYGYTF | TGTGCCAGCAGCTTCAGTCCCTATGGCTACACCTTC
TRBJ2-5 | TRBV5-1 | TRBD1 | NA | CASSPGQGARTQYF | TGCGCCAGCAGCCCGGGACAGGGAGCGAGGACCCAGTACTTC
TRBJ1-2 | TRBV19 | TRBD1 | NA | CASSIAQGAGYGYTF | TGTGCCAGTAGTATAGCACAGGGGGCCGGCTATGGCTACACCTTC
TRBJ2-2 | TRBV7-6 | TRBD1 | NA | CASSDRESTGELFF | TGTGCCAGCAGTGACAGGGAATCCACCGGGGAGCTGTTTTTT
TRBJ1-1 | TRBV7-8 | NA | NA | CASSPTNRGNTEAFF | TGTGCCAGCAGCCCAACGAATAGAGGGAACACTGAAGCTTTCTTT
TRBJ1-2 | TRBV27 | NA | NA | CASSFGTPGGYTF | TGTGCCAGCAGTTTCGGGACACCTGGAGGCTACACCTTC
TRBJ2-2 | TRBV30 | NA | once | CAWSLTGELFF | TGTGCCTGGAGTCTAACCGGGGAGCTGTTTTTT
TRBJ2-7 | TRBV6-4 | TRBD1 | NA | CASSTGQGPYKQYF | TGTGCCAGCAGCACGGGACAGGGGCCCTACAAGCAGTACTTC